This T cell receptor (beta chain) was documented in a study of cytomegalovirus exposure and HLA in healthy donors. Study-level points and caveats: Cytomegalovirus-associated status was assigned to some 180 TCR beta chains. Immune exposure information comprised only CMV serostatus. Later analysis associated a missense DCLRE1C variant with TCR beta V- and J-gene trimming.

To note about this clone: Its antigen is still unknown.

PCR involved 60 Vbeta and 13 Jbeta primers. Produced via immunoSEQ multiplex PCR; TCRdb's table is partial and in-frame only. Among roughly 130,000 clones listed, 80% were seen once. V shed 2 bases, J shed 1 base, and the junction held 21 bases outside the gene matches. Per germline, CDR1 MGHRA and CDR2 YSYEKL. The CDR3 sequence is 21 residues long. This rearrangement joins TRBV4-1 to TRBJ2-5; 8 nucleotides align to TRBD1. The specimen was PBMCs. The TCR was taken from a man aged 40-49 years in good health and CMV-seronegative. The CDR3 reads CASSQSQGTGDLGDFQETQYF. The CDR3 coding sequence is TGCGCCAGCAGCCAAAGCCAAGGGACAGGCGACCTGGGGGACTTCCAAGAGACCCAGTACTTC.